This record covers a single T cell receptor beta chain. Its cognate antigen is unknown. One end of the junction fails to match germline, which may point to a read error. Germline V gene lookup returns CDR1 SGHAT and CDR2 FQNNGV. The CDR3 sequence is 15 residues long. These data are taken from a study of tumor-infiltrating lymphocytes in primary liver carcinoma. Findings of the study overall: Blood had a significantly lower top-250-clone fraction than tumors did (p = 0.039). Tumor-adjacent and tumor-blood pairs displayed less overlap than did pairs of tumor regions.

Starting material for RNA and DNA co-extraction consisted of roughly 20-34 mg of unsorted bulk tissue. TCR beta cDNA was prepared out of roughly 0.45 ug total RNA by means of a constant-region primer. Nested multiplex PCR, run for three rounds with slightly modified ARM-PCR, yielded TCR beta libraries. Each of the first two PCR rounds ran approximately 10 cycles with TRBV1-TRBV30 forward and C-beta reverse primers. MiXCR was run by TCRdb on the multiplex PCR reads, yielding one entry per CDR3 protein. The sample comprises 95,000 to 100,000 distinct CDR3 sequences, under 70% of which are singletons, and roughly an eighth rests with the top ten.

This receptor was taken from a woman aged 55-70 years with primary liver carcinoma and hepatitis B virus infection. The sequencing sample was made of liver tumor tissue from sampling region 2. Regarding subset: tumor region T2, inferior pole. The chain joins TRBV11-2 to TRBJ2-1; D is unresolved. The CDR3 is CASSLGGSSYNEEFF. The CDR3 nucleotides read TGTGCCAGCAGCTTAGGTGGTAGTTCCTACAATGAGGAGTTCTTC.